The T cell receptor beta chain described here comes from a study of blood T cell repertoires in COVID-19. Turning to the study itself: Some COVID-19 samples were acute and others convalescent; all came from the United States, Italy and Spain. PBMCs, B-cell-depleted T cells, or T cells were the source of the cDNA or gDNA that made up the material.

Original handling: Amplified reference gene primers provided the basis for estimating nucleated cell counts. The table came from immunoSEQ multiplex PCR; TCRdb's copy has only in-frame clones and leaves some out. From that table come the V and J calls and clone size; the DNA was used to work out D and trimming. The sample consists of more than 200,000 clones, around nine tenths of them appearing once. Per the germline V gene, CDR1 is LGHNT and CDR2 is FRNRAP. The CDR3 has 16 residues. Germline trimming cut 0 bases from V and 9 bases from J; bases unmatched to any gene: 9. Sequenced: peripheral blood. The V gene is TRBV12-5, the J gene TRBJ2-2; 8 positions agree with TRBD1. The receptor was derived from a woman aged 55-69 years with acute or convalescent COVID-19. The CDR3 spells CASGLVLARGQWELFF. The CDR3 DNA reads as TGTGCTAGTGGTTTGGTACTCGCCAGGGGGCAGTGGGAGCTGTTTTTT.